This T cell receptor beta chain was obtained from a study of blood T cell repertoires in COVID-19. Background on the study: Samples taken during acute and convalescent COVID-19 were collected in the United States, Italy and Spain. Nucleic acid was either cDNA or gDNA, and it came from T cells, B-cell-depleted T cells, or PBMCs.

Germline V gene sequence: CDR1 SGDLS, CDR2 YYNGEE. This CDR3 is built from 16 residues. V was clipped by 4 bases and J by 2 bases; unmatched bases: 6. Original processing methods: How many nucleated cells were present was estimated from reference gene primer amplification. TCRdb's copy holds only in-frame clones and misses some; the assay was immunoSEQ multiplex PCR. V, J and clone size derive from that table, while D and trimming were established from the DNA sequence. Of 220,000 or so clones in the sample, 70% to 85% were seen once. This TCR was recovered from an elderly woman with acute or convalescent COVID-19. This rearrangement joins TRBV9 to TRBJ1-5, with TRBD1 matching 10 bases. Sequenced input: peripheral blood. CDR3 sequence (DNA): TGTGCCAGCAGCCCTCGACAGGGGGCTTGCAATCAGCCCCAGCATTTT. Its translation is CASSPRQGACNQPQHF.